This TCR beta chain was retrieved from a study of regulatory T cells in long-lasting Graves disease. Building the TCR beta libraries relied on iRepertoire HTBI primers, and CDR3 regions underwent Arm-PCR. The authors' processing: The identification of 50 to 65 TRBV and 11 to 15 TRBJ segments was made across samples. TCRdb reanalysed the multiplex PCR reads using MiXCR and keeps one entry per CDR3 protein. Clone size and V and J calls follow TCRdb, not the original study. Among roughly 360,000 distinct CDR3 sequences, about 10% were seen once, and the ten largest hold under 20%. The CDR3 spans 16 residues. After removal of 4 bases from V and 5 bases from J, the junction contained 9 bases not matched to a gene. Per germline, CDR1 SEHNR and CDR2 FQNEAQ (reference sequence). The time point: newly diagnosed GD, antithyroid drugs for less than 3 months. With RNA extracted from PBMCs as input, the TCR library was made. Diagnosing Graves' disease relied on the American Thyroid Association guidelines.

This clonotype came up many times. This sample was also put to use in a study of T cells in Graves' hyperthyroidism and ophthalmopathy. From that study: TCR CDR3 underwent first-round RT-PCR with the HTBI primer set.

The sequencing here drew on peripheral blood mononuclear cells (PBMCs), taken at new diagnosis, from a patient treated with antithyroid drugs. The chain carries TRBV7-9 and TRBJ2-3; 10 bases map to TRBD2. This receptor was identified in a woman younger than 30 with Graves disease. The CDR3 is CASSSTSSGSIDTQYF. Written as DNA, the CDR3 is TGTGCCAGCAGCTCCACCTCTAGCGGGAGTATAGATACGCAGTATTTT.